The 10 T cell receptor beta chains listed next were all sequenced from one sample in a study of blood T cell repertoires in COVID-19. Some clones are missing from TCRdb's copy, which holds only in-frame ones; the method was immunoSEQ multiplex PCR. The repertoire holds about 140,000 clones, with 70% to 85% as singletons. Sequenced sample: PBMCs or T cells enriched from blood (not recorded which). The receptor source for this set is a woman younger than 30 who had been exposed to COVID-19.

The V call is TRBV7-8, the J call TRBJ1-2, with 8 bases aligning to TRBD1. V shed 5 bases, J shed 8 bases, and the junction held 10 bases outside the gene matches. The CDR3 has 14 amino acids. The germline gives CDR1 SGHVS, CDR2 FQNEAQ. The CDR3 is CASSKQGEVKGYTF. The CDR3, as DNA: TGTGCCAGCAGCAAACAGGGGGAGGTGAAAGGCTACACCTTC. The variable domain in full, completed from reference TRBV7-8 and TRBJ1-2, reads GAGVSQSPRYKVAKRGQDVALRCDPISGHVSLFWYQQALGQGPEFLTYFQNEAQLDKSGLPSDRFFAERPEGSVSTLKIQRTQQEDSAVYLCASSKQGEVKGYTFGSGTRLTVV.

This sequence joins TRBV7-8 and TRBJ1-2; 9 nucleotides line up with TRBD1. The CDR3 is 13 amino acids. V was pared by 1 base and J by 6 bases, with 0 bases of the junction left unmatched. Germline V CDR1 and CDR2: SGHVS, FQNEAQ. The CDR3 nucleotides read TGTGCCAGCAGCTTAGGGACAGGGGATGGCTACACCTTC. Protein product: CASSLGTGDGYTF.

The count of this clone is one. The V call is TRBV7-2, the J call TRBJ2-1, with D maybe TRBD1 (6 bases). This CDR3 is built from 14 residues. V gave up 2 bases and J gave up 4 bases, with 9 bases separating them. Per the germline V gene, CDR1 is SGHTA and CDR2 is FQGNSA. The CDR3 bases are TGTGCCAGCAGCTTATCGCAGGGGTACAATGAGCAGTTCTTC. This gives the protein CASSLSQGYNEQFF. The variable domain in full, completed from reference TRBV7-2 and TRBJ2-1, reads GAGVSQSPSNKVTEKGKDVELRCDPISGHTALYWYRQSLGQGLEFLIYFQGNSAPDKSGLPSDRFSAERTGGSVSTLTIQRTQQEDSAVYLCASSLSQGYNEQFFGPGTRLTVL.

V and J are TRBV7-9 and TRBJ2-1; 7 bases agree with TRBD2. This CDR3 has 15 amino acids. Germline CDR1 SEHNR, CDR2 FQNEAQ (reference sequence). After removal of 2 bases from V and 2 bases from J, the junction contained 3 bases not matched to a gene. The CDR3 region has the DNA TGTGCCAGCAGCTTAACCAGCGGGACCTACAATGAGCAGTTCTTC. This gives the protein CASSLTSGTYNEQFF.

The rearrangement uses TRBV3-1 (or the pseudogene TRBV3-2) and TRBJ2-7, with 11 bases matching TRBD2. Germline CDR1 reads LGHDT; CDR2 reads YNNKEL (reference sequence). The CDR3 runs 16 residues. Trimming at V came to 6 bases and at J to 0 bases, leaving 7 bases not matched to a gene. The chain's CDR3 is CASSHTGTSGSYEQYF. DNA for the CDR3: TGTGCCAGCAGTCACACTGGGACTAGCGGCTCCTACGAGCAGTACTTC.

V usage is TRBV6-1 and J usage is TRBJ1-1; a possible D gene is TRBD1 (6 bases). Germline V CDR1 and CDR2: MNHNS, SASEGT. The V gene lost 3 bases and the J gene lost 5 bases, with 16 bases spanning the gap. This CDR3 has 15 amino acids. This CDR3 reads CASSDIQGFRTEAFF. The CDR3 nucleotides read TGTGCCAGCAGTGACATACAGGGTTTTCGTACTGAAGCTTTCTTT.

In its sample, this clone was seen a few times. The chain employs TRBV12-5 and TRBJ1-5; the match to TRBD1 covers 10 bases. Germline CDR1 and CDR2: LGHNT and FRNRAP. Trimming took 0 bases from V and 0 from J; bases not matched to a gene: 8. The CDR3 is made up of 19 amino acids. The CDR3, as DNA: TGTGCTAGTGGTTTGGTACTAAGGACAGGGGGTTATAGCAATCAGCCCCAGCATTTT. Residues: CASGLVLRTGGYSNQPQHF.

CDR3 region: CASSYRYRELGKNIQYF. Here the CDR3 DNA reads TGTGCCAGCAGTTACAGGTATCGGGAGTTAGGCAAAAACATTCAGTACTTC. V gene TRBV6-2 or TRBV6-3 combines with J gene TRBJ2-4; weak D call: TRBD2 (6 bases). Deletions cut 2 bases from V and 3 bases from J, with 17 bases between. The CDR3 spans 17 residues. Germline lookup yields CDR1 MNHEY and CDR2 SVGEGT.

This clone was recorded once. J is TRBJ2-1 and V is TRBV5-4, with 8 bases matching TRBD1. CDR3 length: 15 amino acids. V was clipped by 7 bases and J by 2 bases; unmatched bases: 8. Germline V lookup: CDR1 SGHNT, CDR2 YYREEE (reference sequence). CDR3 DNA: TGTGCCAGCGCCTCCGGGACAGGCCCCTACAATGAGCAGTTCTTC. This encodes CASASGTGPYNEQFF.

This clone was recorded a few times. The chain joins TRBV19 to TRBJ2-1; D is perhaps TRBD1 (5 bases). Germline V lookup: CDR1 LNHDA, CDR2 SQIVND (reference sequence). The V and J ends lost 3 bases and 4 bases respectively, with 19 bases between them. The CDR3 is made up of 17 amino acids. This chain's CDR3 is CASSILGAGGSYNEQFF. CDR3 bases: TGTGCCAGTAGTATCCTAGGGGCAGGCGGATCTTACAATGAGCAGTTCTTC.